A single sample gave rise to the 27 T cell receptor beta chains below, sequenced in a study of identical twins. MiXCR was run by TCRdb on the 5' RACE reads, yielding one entry per CDR3 protein. The table shows 600,000 to 850,000 distinct CDR3 sequences, with 18% occurring only once. This sample was shared with a second study, whose subject was T cells expressing NK-cell markers.

Material for sequencing was PBMCs. These receptors were taken from a woman under 30 in good health.

The chain has TRBV4-2 and TRBJ2-7, with TRBD1 as a possible D gene (5 bases). This CDR3 contains 15 residues. The germline CDR1 and CDR2 sequences are LGHNA and YNFKEQ. Trimming shortened V by 3 bases and J by 3 bases, and 15 bases separated the two germline ends. Here the CDR3 reads CASSHSLKGFYEQYF. CDR3 DNA sequence: TGTGCCAGCAGCCATTCATTAAAGGGGTTCTACGAGCAGTACTTC.

In this sample, this clonotype turned up a few times. The V and J genes are TRBV4-3 and TRBJ2-4, with TRBD1 as a possible D gene (6 bases). The V gene's germline CDR1 is LGHNA and CDR2 YSLEER. This CDR3 spans 15 amino acids. V lost 2 bases to trimming and J lost 4 bases, with 12 bases between them. The CDR3 region has the DNA TGCGCCAGCAGCCAAAGATTCACAGGGAAAAACATTCAGTACTTC. Its protein product is CASSQRFTGKNIQYF.

The CDR3 nucleotides read TGTGCCAGCAGTTCAACAGTAAGCCATTCACCCCTCCACTTT. This codes for CASSSTVSHSPLHF. This sequence joins TRBV27 and TRBJ1-6; D call uncertain. V was shortened by 4 bases and J by 8 bases, with 12 bases between the two germline ends. This CDR3 is built from 14 residues. Germline V gene sequence: CDR1 MNHEY, CDR2 SMNVEV (reference sequence).

V and J are TRBV3-1 and TRBJ2-7, with TRBD1 as a possible D gene (5 bases). Germline CDR1 and CDR2: LGHDT and YNNKEL (reference sequence). The ends were cut back, 4 bases at V and 6 bases at J, with 13 bases in the middle. This CDR3 region has 13 residues. In DNA form, the CDR3 reads TGTGCCAGCAGCCCTAGGGGTAATTCCGAGCAGTACTTC. This encodes CASSPRGNSEQYF.

The chain carries TRBV7-8 and TRBJ2-4; 8 bases agree with TRBD1. Germline V lookup: CDR1 SGHVS, CDR2 FQNEAQ. The J segment lost 5 bases and the V segment lost 3 bases, leaving 3 bases of the junction unmatched. The length of the CDR3 is 14 residues. The CDR3 nucleotides are TGTGCCAGCAGCTTGACAGGGGTCCAAAACATTCAGTACTTC. Translated, it gives CASSLTGVQNIQYF.

The table lists this clonotype with a few counts. The chain combines TRBV20-1 with TRBJ2-7; 8 bases align to TRBD1. Germline V lookup: CDR1 DFQATT, CDR2 SNEGSKA (reference sequence). CDR3 length: 15 amino acids. Trimming removed 2 bases from V and 5 bases from J; junction bases left unmatched: 11. The chain's CDR3 is CSARFSMDRVHEQYF. CDR3 in DNA: TGCAGTGCTAGATTTAGTATGGACAGGGTACACGAGCAGTACTTC.

The chain combines TRBV12-3 or TRBV12-4 with TRBJ2-1, with 8 bases matching TRBD2. CDR3 length: 16 residues. V shed 1 base, J shed 10 bases, and the junction held 12 bases outside the gene matches. CDR3 nucleotide sequence: TGTGCCAGCAGTTTAGGTTTCGGGACTAGGGCTGCGGAGCAGTTCTTC. This encodes CASSLGFGTRAAEQFF.

This chain uses TRBV20-1 with TRBJ1-4; 7 bases align to TRBD1. CDR3 size: 12 residues. After removal of 4 bases from V and 14 bases from J, the junction contained 10 bases not matched to a gene. The germline V gene encodes CDR1 DFQATT and CDR2 SNEGSKA (reference sequence). The CDR3 spells CSANGQADSLFF. Written as DNA, the CDR3 is TGCAGTGCTAACGGACAGGCCGATAGTCTGTTTTTT.

This clonotype was seen repeatedly, ten times or more. This rearrangement joins TRBV12-3 or TRBV12-4 to TRBJ1-1; D remains ambiguous. This CDR3 comprises 14 residues. The V gene lost 5 bases and the J gene lost 1 base, with 11 bases spanning the gap. CDR3 region: CASSLMAGNTEAFF. The CDR3 DNA follows: TGTGCCAGCAGTCTAATGGCGGGGAACACTGAAGCTTTCTTT.

The chain couples TRBV19 to TRBJ2-1; 9 positions match TRBD1. V shed 6 bases, J shed 4 bases, and the junction held 7 bases outside the gene matches. Germline V gene sequence: CDR1 LNHDA, CDR2 SQIVND (reference sequence). The CDR3 contains 15 residues. The CDR3 sequence is CASSVSGQGYNEQFF. In DNA form, the CDR3 reads TGTGCCAGTAGCGTTTCGGGACAGGGATACAATGAGCAGTTCTTC.

This clonotype occurred a few times. The V call is TRBV18, the J call TRBJ2-1; 7 bases are a match to TRBD1. There are 13 residues in the CDR3. From germline, CDR1 is KGHSH and CDR2 LQKENI. Trimming took 1 base from V and 6 from J; bases not matched to a gene: 0. CDR3 nucleotide sequence: TGTGCCAGCTCACCACAGGGGGCCAATGAGCAGTTCTTC. Protein: CASSPQGANEQFF.

This clonotype was recorded a few times. This chain links TRBV7-9 with TRBJ2-7; tentatively, D is TRBD1 (5 bases). Looked up from germline, CDR1 is SEHNR and CDR2 is FQNEAQ (reference sequence). Trimming took 5 bases from V and 1 from J, leaving 9 bases between them. This CDR3 has 13 residues. This CDR3 is CASSNRQSYEQYF. CDR3 coding DNA: TGTGCCAGCAGCAACCGACAGTCCTACGAGCAGTACTTC.

V gene TRBV5-1 combines with J gene TRBJ2-1, with 8 bases identical to TRBD2. J lost 3 bases, V lost 1 base, and 9 bases had no gene match. Germline values: CDR1 SGHRS, CDR2 YFSETQ. The CDR3 has 17 residues. The CDR3 spells CASSLSEASGSYNEQFF. In nucleotides, the CDR3 is TGCGCCAGCAGCTTGTCCGAGGCGAGCGGGAGCTACAATGAGCAGTTCTTC.

J is TRBJ2-3 and V is TRBV20-1; TRBD2 might be the D (5 bases). Germline V gene lookup returns CDR1 DFQATT and CDR2 SNEGSKA (reference sequence). This CDR3 has 14 amino acids. Trimming stripped 6 bases from V and 10 bases from J, with 23 bases between. This chain's CDR3 is CSALGGGGRYAQYF. In DNA, the CDR3 is TGCAGTGCCCTGGGCGGAGGCGGCCGGTACGCGCAGTATTTT.

This clonotype was picked up a small number of times. The chain is built from TRBV11-3 and TRBJ2-2, with TRBD1 identical over 7 bases. CDR3 length equals 14 residues. Germline V lookup: CDR1 SGHNT, CDR2 YENEEA. The V and J ends lost 8 bases and 8 bases, in that order; junction bases with no gene match: 11. CDR3 nucleotide sequence: TGTGCCAGCCGAGGACAGGAAAGAAATGGGGAGCTGTTTTTT. Protein sequence: CASRGQERNGELFF. The complete variable domain, with remaining parts taken from reference TRBV11-3 and TRBJ2-2, reads EAGVVQSPRYKIIEKKQPVAFWCNPISGHNTLYWYLQNLGQGPELLIRYENEEAVDDSQLPKDRFSAERLKGVDSTLKIQPAELGDSAVYLCASRGQERNGELFFGEGSRLTVL.

This chain connects TRBV7-9 to TRBJ2-2; D gene unclear. V shed 3 bases and J shed 9 bases, with 5 bases lying between them. Germline V gene sequence: CDR1 SEHNR, CDR2 FQNEAQ (reference sequence). The CDR3 length is 11 residues. In DNA, the CDR3 is TGTGCCAGCAGCTTTCACCGGGAGCTGTTTTTT. Encoded protein: CASSFHRELFF.

The gene calls are TRBV5-5 and TRBJ2-3; 7 bases are a match to TRBD2. There are 17 residues in the CDR3. CDR1 is SGHKS and CDR2 is YYEKEE in the germline V gene (reference sequence). V trimming: 4 bases; J trimming: 6 bases; junction bases outside the gene matches: 17. Here the CDR3 DNA reads TGTGCCAGCAGCCCCCAACCCGCTAGCGGTCCGGGGGATACGCAGTATTTT. The encoded protein is CASSPQPASGPGDTQYF.

CDR3 protein: CAISARRGEGLNEQFF. CDR3 in DNA: TGTGCCATCAGTGCAAGGCGAGGGGAGGGTTTAAATGAGCAGTTCTTC. This rearrangement joins TRBV10-3 to TRBJ2-1; 7 nucleotides agree with TRBD2. CDR3 length equals 16 residues. CDR1 and CDR2 (germline): ENHRY, SYGVKD. Losses at the gene ends were 4 bases for V and 7 bases for J; bases not matched to a gene: 13.

This clonotype was counted a few times. This rearrangement joins TRBV7-9 to TRBJ2-7; TRBD1 is a possible D gene (6 bases). Trimming took 5 bases from V and 5 from J, leaving 19 bases between them. CDR1 SEHNR and CDR2 FQNEAQ come from the germline V gene (reference sequence). This CDR3 spans 15 amino acids. The CDR3 DNA reads TGTGCCAGCAGCGGCCCCAGGGGACCGGATAACGAGCAGTACTTC. This gives the protein CASSGPRGPDNEQYF.

This sequence joins TRBV5-6 and TRBJ1-1, with TRBD1 matching 8 bases. Trimming cost V 5 bases and J 12 bases; bases outside gene matches: 9. The CDR3 runs to 12 residues. Germline values: CDR1 SGHDT, CDR2 YYEEEE. The chain's CDR3 is CASSSGGASTFF. The CDR3, as DNA: TGTGCCAGCAGTTCAGGGGGCGCGTCGACTTTCTTT.

V is TRBV6-1 and J is TRBJ2-5; 8 nucleotides agree with TRBD1. Germline assignment: CDR1 MNHNS and CDR2 SASEGT. The CDR3 contains 17 residues. Trimming removed 6 bases from V and 2 bases from J; junction bases left unmatched: 14. CDR3 nucleotides: TGTGCCAGCAGCCGCTCCCCAGGGGGCTTGGGGCAAGAGACCCAGTACTTC. Translation gives CASSRSPGGLGQETQYF.

This clonotype was counted a few times. The chain employs TRBV18 and TRBJ1-2, with a weak D call TRBD1 (6 bases). Between the trimmed V and J ends, which lost 4 bases and 8 bases, there was a span of 11 bases. The CDR3 totals 12 residues. Germline CDR1 reads KGHSH; CDR2 reads LQKENI. CDR3: CASSHRVGGYTF. CDR3 nucleotide sequence: TGTGCCAGCTCACACAGGGTTGGCGGCTACACCTTC. Full variable domain (rest looked up from reference TRBV18 and TRBJ1-2): NAGVMQNPRHLVRRRGQEARLRCSPMKGHSHVYWYRQLPEEGLKFMVYLQKENIIDESGMPKERFSAEFPKEGPSILRIQQVVRGDSAAYFCASSHRVGGYTFGSGTRLTVV.

This clonotype was picked up one time. The genes are TRBV25-1 and TRBJ2-7, with 8 bases matching TRBD1. The junction had 9 bases not matched to a gene; V was cut back by 3 bases and J by 5 bases. This CDR3 contains 15 residues. Germline CDR1 and CDR2: MGHDK and SYGVNS. The CDR3 bases are TGTGCCAGCAGTGACACGCAGGGGGCTCTCGACGAGCAGTACTTC. Translating it yields CASSDTQGALDEQYF.

The chain recombines TRBV6-1 with TRBJ2-3; possibly TRBD1 for D (6 bases). Between the trimmed V and J ends, which lost 5 bases and 4 bases, there was a span of 10 bases. Germline CDR1 MNHNS, CDR2 SASEGT. CDR3 length: 13 amino acids. The CDR3: CASSPGVPDTQYF. The CDR3 DNA sequence: TGTGCCAGCAGTCCAGGGGTTCCAGATACGCAGTATTTT.

The chain is built from TRBV20-1 and TRBJ2-7; tentatively, D is TRBD1 (6 bases). The germline V gene encodes CDR1 DFQATT and CDR2 SNEGSKA (reference sequence). The CDR3 has 14 residues. V was trimmed by 3 bases and J by 4 bases, leaving 16 bases between them. For the CDR3, the DNA is TGCAGTGCTAGGGGGGCAATACCAGCTTACGAGCAGTACTTC. This sequence encodes CSARGAIPAYEQYF.

This chain links TRBV9 with TRBJ2-5; 10 nucleotides agree with TRBD2. Per the germline V gene, CDR1 is SGDLS and CDR2 is YYNGEE. Unmatched junction bases numbered 7, after V lost 0 bases and J lost 5 bases. The CDR3 is 16 residues long. The chain's CDR3 is CASSVEASGGGETQYF. As DNA, the CDR3 is TGTGCCAGCAGCGTAGAAGCTAGCGGGGGAGGTGAGACCCAGTACTTC.

This clonotype was recorded a few times. This chain uses TRBV15 with TRBJ2-7; 7 nucleotides agree with TRBD1. Germline CDR1 reads LNHNV; CDR2 reads YYDKDF (reference sequence). The CDR3 spans 15 residues. V shed 5 bases and J 7 bases; nucleotides not matched to a gene: 14. CDR3 nucleotide sequence: TGTGCCACCAGCCCCCGTGGCAGGGGGTCGGGTGAGCAGTACTTC. Its protein is CATSPRGRGSGEQYF. Full variable domain (rest looked up from reference TRBV15 and TRBJ2-7): DAMVIQNPRYQVTQFGKPVTLSCSQTLNHNVMYWYQQKSSQAPKLLFHYYDKDFNNEADTPDNFQSRRPNTSFCFLDIRSPGLGDTAMYLCATSPRGRGSGEQYFGPGTRLTVT.